This passage covers 29 T cell receptor beta chains from one sample sequenced in a study of blood T cell repertoires in COVID-19. Assay used: immunoSEQ multiplex PCR; TCRdb lists only in-frame clones, some missing. The table includes about 190,000 clones, about 82% detected once. The sequencing sample was made of PBMCs or T cells enriched from blood (not recorded which). All receptors come from a man in his forties or fifties with acute COVID-19.

As DNA, the CDR3 is TGTGCCAGCAGCTTAGTCCCATTCGGCGAGCAGTACTTC. Encoded protein: CASSLVPFGEQYF. The genes are TRBV11-3 and TRBJ2-7; D uncertain. This CDR3 has 13 amino acids. V was shortened by 1 base and J by 6 bases, with 10 bases between the two germline ends. Germline CDR1 is SGHNT and CDR2 is YENEEA.

The chain joins TRBV2 to TRBJ2-7; no reliable D call. Per germline, CDR1 SNHLY and CDR2 FYNNEI. This CDR3 is 11 amino acids long. The ends were cut back, 1 base at V and 6 bases at J, with 4 bases in the middle. As DNA, the CDR3 is TGTGCCAGCAGTGAAGGAGGCGAGCAGTACTTC. Amino acid sequence: CASSEGGEQYF. Supplemented by reference TRBV2 and TRBJ2-7, the full variable domain reads EPEVTQTPSHQVTQMGQEVILRCVPISNHLYFYWYRQILGQKVEFLVSFYNNEISEKSEIFDDQFSVERPDGSNFTLKIRSTKLEDSAMYFCASSEGGEQYFGPGTRLTVT.

The J gene is TRBJ1-5, the V gene TRBV9; D gene ambiguous. Germline-derived CDR1 and CDR2 are SGDLS and YYNGEE. The CDR3 sequence is 14 residues long. V was trimmed by 4 bases and J by 4 bases, leaving 12 bases between them. Here the CDR3 DNA reads TGTGCCAGCAGCCCCTATCTCGGGAATCAGCCCCAGCATTTT. It codes for CASSPYLGNQPQHF.

This clone was counted only a few times. The chain has TRBV28 and TRBJ2-7, with D unresolved. Germline values: CDR1 MDHEN, CDR2 SYDVKM. V lost 1 base and J lost 3, with 10 bases in between. The CDR3 spans 14 residues. The chain's CDR3 is CASSLSPLSYEQYF. DNA of the CDR3: TGTGCCAGCAGTTTATCCCCCCTAAGCTACGAGCAGTACTTC. Full variable domain (rest looked up from reference TRBV28 and TRBJ2-7): DVKVTQSSRYLVKRTGEKVFLECVQDMDHENMFWYRQDPGLGLRLIYFSYDVKMKEKGDIPEGYSVSREKKERFSLILESASTNQTSMYLCASSLSPLSYEQYFGPGTRLTVT.

V is TRBV18 and J is TRBJ2-3, with 9 bases identical to TRBD2. The CDR3 totals 17 residues. The germline V gene has CDR1 KGHSH and CDR2 LQKENI. Trimming removed 1 base from V and 2 bases from J; junction bases left unmatched: 7. The CDR3 loop reads CASSPLLLAGNTDTQYF. CDR3 bases: TGTGCCAGCTCACCACTTCTGCTAGCGGGAAACACAGATACGCAGTATTTT.

Here the CDR3 DNA reads TGCGCCACCCACGGACAGGCCGGACGTACTGAAGCTTTCTTT. It specifies CATHGQAGRTEAFF. The chain couples TRBV5-1 to TRBJ1-1; 7 positions agree with TRBD1. With 9 bases clipped from V and 5 bases from J, the junction kept 13 bases outside the gene matches. CDR1 is SGHRS and CDR2 is YFSETQ in the germline V gene. There are 14 residues in the CDR3.

This CDR3 reads CAISDFRTGQREIREQYF. In DNA, the CDR3 is TGTGCCATCAGTGATTTCCGGACGGGACAGCGGGAGATTAGGGAGCAGTACTTC. The rearrangement uses TRBV10-3 and TRBJ2-7; tentative D call: TRBD2 (8 bases). The CDR3 has 18 residues. The germline V gene has CDR1 ENHRY and CDR2 SYGVKD. V dropped 3 bases and J dropped 7 bases, with 28 bases sitting between them.

The V gene is TRBV5-4, the J gene TRBJ1-4; no firm D call. Germline assignment: CDR1 SGHNT and CDR2 YYREEE (reference sequence). Trimming stripped 3 bases from V and 4 bases from J, with 16 bases between. CDR3 length: 16 amino acids. The CDR3 protein is CASSSGLSRGNEKLFF. The CDR3 nucleotides read TGTGCCAGCAGCTCCGGACTCTCCCGGGGTAATGAAAAACTGTTTTTT.

A single count supports this clone. The chain uses TRBV28 and TRBJ2-1; TRBD2 matches 9 bases. This CDR3 contains 15 residues. Germline CDR1 and CDR2: MDHEN and SYDVKM. V lost 6 bases to trimming and J lost 9 bases; unmatched junction nucleotides: 12. Here the CDR3 reads CASRGAGGRSPEQFF. CDR3 DNA: TGTGCCAGCAGGGGTGCGGGAGGGCGGTCCCCTGAGCAGTTCTTC.

V gene TRBV25-1 combines with J gene TRBJ1-1; a weak D match, TRBD1 (6 bases). The CDR3 has 13 amino acids. CDR1 is MGHDK, CDR2 SYGVNS, per germline. The ends were cut back, 3 bases at V and 8 bases at J, with 13 bases in the middle. In DNA form, the CDR3 reads TGTGCCAGCAGTGACTCGGGACACTTCGAAGCTTTCTTT. This encodes CASSDSGHFEAFF.

The rearrangement joins TRBV4-3 to TRBJ2-2, with TRBD2 identical over 8 bases. Germline assignment: CDR1 LGHNA and CDR2 YSLEER. V shed 3 bases, J shed 4 bases, and the junction held 4 bases outside the gene matches. This CDR3 has 15 amino acids. The CDR3 region has the DNA TGCGCCAGCAGCCACGGGACTAGTGGCACCGGGGAGCTGTTTTTT. This translates into CASSHGTSGTGELFF.

The chain combines TRBV6-5 with TRBJ1-4; 8 bases match TRBD1. Trimming removed 6 bases from V and 8 bases from J; junction bases left unmatched: 8. CDR3 length equals 14 residues. The germline CDR1 and CDR2 sequences are MNHEY and SVGAGI. CDR3 in amino acids: CASRIQGVGEKLFF. The CDR3 region has the DNA TGTGCCAGCAGGATACAGGGGGTTGGGGAAAAACTGTTTTTT.

This sequence joins TRBV20-1 and TRBJ1-5, with 9 nucleotides matching TRBD1. The CDR3 loop spans 11 amino acids. The V gene end was trimmed by 3 bases and the J gene end by 13 bases; junction bases not matched to a gene: 4. Germline V gene lookup returns CDR1 DFQATT and CDR2 SNEGSKA (reference sequence). The DNA for the CDR3 is TGCAGTGCTAGGTGGGACAGGGCTCAGCATTTT. As protein: CSARWDRAQHF.

This clone was seen only a few times. This chain connects TRBV18 to TRBJ1-5; unclear D gene. The ends were cut back, 6 bases at V and 0 bases at J, with 15 bases in the middle. Germline values: CDR1 KGHSH, CDR2 LQKENI. The CDR3 runs 16 residues. The CDR3 DNA reads as TGTGCCAGCTCCCTCAGACACACCAATAGCAATCAGCCCCAGCATTTT. It encodes CASSLRHTNSNQPQHF.

The chain carries TRBV6-5 and TRBJ1-1, with D possibly being TRBD1 (5 bases). This CDR3 spans 13 amino acids. Germline values: CDR1 MNHEY, CDR2 SVGAGI. Trimming removed 0 bases at V and 6 bases at J, with 8 bases between. CDR3 nucleotides: TGTGCCAGCAGTTACTCGGGGCAGGCTGAAGCTTTCTTT. Translation gives CASSYSGQAEAFF.

This clone was counted a few times. This sequence joins TRBV5-1 and TRBJ2-7, with no clear D. V lost 4 bases, J lost 7 bases, and 21 bases lay in between. Germline loops: CDR1 SGHRS, CDR2 YFSETQ. This CDR3 has 15 amino acids. CDR3 bases: TGCGCCAGCAGCCCCCTCACCACGGTTTCCGGGGAGCAGTACTTC. Protein: CASSPLTTVSGEQYF. Combining the CDR3 with reference TRBV5-1 and TRBJ2-7 gives the whole variable domain KAGVTQTPRYLIKTRGQQVTLSCSPISGHRSVSWYQQTPGQGLQFLFEYFSETQRNKGNFPGRFSGRQFSNSRSEMNVSTLELGDSALYLCASSPLTTVSGEQYFGPGTRLTVT.

This chain links TRBV14 with TRBJ2-3, with D possibly TRBD1 on 5 matching bases. Between the trimmed V and J ends, which lost 3 bases and 2 bases, there was a span of 18 bases. The V gene's germline CDR1 is SGHDN and CDR2 FVKESK. The CDR3 spans 17 residues. The CDR3 nucleotides are TGTGCCAGCAGCCACCAGCCCACAGGCCCATTCACAGATACGCAGTATTTT. It translates to CASSHQPTGPFTDTQYF.

This clone has only a few counts. The CDR3 protein is CASRFAGELFF. In DNA form, the CDR3 reads TGTGCCAGCAGGTTCGCCGGGGAGCTGTTTTTT. The rearrangement uses TRBV12-3 or TRBV12-4 and TRBJ2-2; D uncertain. Trimming shortened V by 6 bases and J by 6 bases, and 5 bases separated the two germline ends. CDR3 length: 11 residues.

The chain joins TRBV7-9 to TRBJ2-5, with 7 nucleotides matching TRBD2. CDR1 and CDR2 from the germline V gene are SEHNR and FQNEAQ (reference sequence). The CDR3 totals 15 residues. V lost 5 bases to trimming and J lost 3 bases; unmatched junction nucleotides: 9. CDR3 coding DNA: TGTGCCAGCAGCCCAACGGGACTATCAAAAGAGACCCAGTACTTC. Its protein product is CASSPTGLSKETQYF.

The chain employs TRBV11-3 and TRBJ2-7; perhaps TRBD1 as D (6 bases). Trimming removed 7 bases at V and 2 bases at J, with 30 bases between. Germline-derived CDR1 and CDR2 are SGHNT and YENEEA. CDR3 length: 19 amino acids. This chain's CDR3 is CASTKSRRRSIQGTYEQYF. The CDR3 DNA follows: TGTGCCAGCACCAAGAGCCGGAGACGCAGCATACAGGGCACCTACGAGCAGTACTTC.

The chain recombines TRBV27 with TRBJ2-7; possible D gene TRBD2, 6 bases. Trimming took off 3 bases at V and 3 bases at J, with 12 bases between the two ends. The CDR3 contains 14 residues. Germline CDR1 and CDR2: MNHEY and SMNVEV (reference sequence). CDR3 in amino acids: CASSLVGRYYEQYF. CDR3 nucleotide sequence: TGTGCCAGCAGTTTGGTGGGGAGGTACTACGAGCAGTACTTC.

J is TRBJ2-1 and V is TRBV18; possible D gene TRBD2, 6 bases. The germline gives CDR1 KGHSH, CDR2 LQKENI. The CDR3 totals 16 residues. V was clipped by 3 bases and J by 0 bases, with 12 bases between them. As DNA, the CDR3 is TGTGCCAGCTCACCCCCGGGGGTGAGCTCCTACAATGAGCAGTTCTTC. Residues: CASSPPGVSSYNEQFF.

The chain employs TRBV7-2 and TRBJ1-1, with 7 bases matching TRBD1. J lost 7 bases, V lost 5 bases, and 10 bases had no gene match. The length of the CDR3 is 14 residues. The germline V gene encodes CDR1 SGHTA and CDR2 FQGNSA. DNA of the CDR3: TGTGCCAGCAGCAACCAGGGACAGAAAGGTGAAGCTTTCTTT. Translating it yields CASSNQGQKGEAFF.

This chain joins TRBV2 and TRBJ1-2; maybe TRBD1 (5 bases). V was shortened by 8 bases and J by 8 bases, with 15 bases between the two germline ends. The CDR3 spans 12 residues. Per germline, CDR1 SNHLY and CDR2 FYNNEI. The chain's CDR3 is CASSREGPGYTF. The CDR3 DNA sequence: TGTGCCAGCTCAAGGGAGGGGCCAGGCTACACCTTC.

This clone showed up many times. The chain couples TRBV27 to TRBJ1-6, with D possibly TRBD1 on 6 matching bases. CDR3 length: 14 amino acids. The V and J ends lost 5 bases and 2 bases respectively, with 7 bases between them. Looked up from germline, CDR1 is MNHEY and CDR2 is SMNVEV (reference sequence). CDR3 DNA: TGTGCCAGCAGTACAGGGACCTATAATTCACCCCTCCACTTT. Translation: CASSTGTYNSPLHF.

V is TRBV28 and J is TRBJ2-1; 7 nucleotides agree with TRBD1. CDR3 size: 15 residues. V trimming: 6 bases; J trimming: 3 bases; junction bases outside the gene matches: 8. The germline V gene encodes CDR1 MDHEN and CDR2 SYDVKM. Written as DNA, the CDR3 is TGTGCCAGCAGCGCTTTAGACAGGGACTACAATGAGCAGTTCTTC. As protein: CASSALDRDYNEQFF.

This clone has only one observation. The gene calls are TRBV5-1 and TRBJ1-2; D gene uncertain. The germline V gene has CDR1 SGHRS and CDR2 YFSETQ. CDR3 length: 13 amino acids. The V end lost 2 bases, the J end lost 3 bases, and 8 bases lay between the germline ends. The CDR3 DNA reads TGCGCCAGCAGCTTCGACTTTTACTATGGCTACACCTTC. This encodes CASSFDFYYGYTF.

This chain links TRBV2 with TRBJ2-7; D possibly corresponds to TRBD1 (5 bases). Trimming left V 8 bases short and J 2 bases short, with 16 bases between. Germline lookup yields CDR1 SNHLY and CDR2 FYNNEI. The CDR3 is made up of 14 amino acids. The CDR3 DNA reads as TGTGCCAGCGGACAAGGAAGGGCCACCTACGAGCAGTACTTC. The encoded protein is CASGQGRATYEQYF.

V is TRBV25-1 and J is TRBJ1-1, with a possible D match to TRBD1 (6 bases). This CDR3 has 14 residues. Germline assignment: CDR1 MGHDK and CDR2 SYGVNS. Trimming removed 4 bases from V and 6 bases from J, with 15 bases in between. The CDR3 nucleotides read TGTGCCAGCAGTGCAGGACAGCTGTTCGCTGAAGCTTTCTTT. This encodes CASSAGQLFAEAFF.